This record looks at one T cell receptor (beta chain) sequence and its context. Its specificity is not known. The sample belongs to a study of prognosis after radiotherapy for stage I lung cancer. From genomic DNA, TCR beta CDR3 was amplified by two-round multiplex PCR. TRBV and TRBJ genes each had their own specific primers in first-round PCR. A single record per CDR3 protein comes from TCRdb applying MiXCR to the multiplex PCR reads. The table has 8,000 to 9,000 distinct CDR3 sequences, approximately 60% seen once. Study observations and caveats: Some patients went on to develop distant metastases. Their Shannon entropy after stereotactic body radiation therapy was lower, and its change from baseline was also lower. Median unique TCR clone counts of around 10,000 versus 6,900 showed a fall after stereotactic body radiation therapy.

The receptor was derived from a donor over 45 with non-small cell lung cancer. The source material was PBMCs, sampled before or after stereotactic body radiation therapy (not recorded which).

CDR3 amino acids: CSARVGGQFETQYF. The CDR3 coding sequence is TGCAGTGCTAGAGTTGGGGGACAGTTTGAGACCCAGTACTTC. The V gene is TRBV20-1, the J gene TRBJ2-5; TRBD1 matches at 7 bases. Germline CDR1 is DFQATT and CDR2 is SNEGSKA (reference sequence). This CDR3 spans 14 amino acids. V gave up 1 base and J gave up 5 bases; unmatched junction bases: 7.